The next 30 T cell receptor beta chains were all read from a single sample in a study of T-cell reconstitution after alpha-beta-depleted transplantation in children. Unique molecular identifiers were used in preparing the TCRbeta library. TCRdb ran MiXCR on the PCR reads and lists one entry per CDR3 protein. Of 400,000 to 500,000 distinct CDR3 sequences detected, under 13% appear once; the ten largest clones hold 4.5% to 7%. The sample consisted of PBMCs from the stem cell graft donor, taken from the stem cell graft. The receptors stem from a human donor who donated a stem cell graft to a child with acute myeloid leukemia.

This clonotype was recorded at least ten times. The gene calls are TRBV20-1 and TRBJ1-5; D gene ambiguous. The ends were cut back, 5 bases at V and 2 bases at J, with 10 bases in the middle. The CDR3 extends over 13 amino acids. Germline-derived CDR1 and CDR2 are DFQATT and SNEGSKA (reference sequence). This CDR3 reads CSARTDGNQPQHF. The DNA for the CDR3 is TGCAGTGCTCGGACGGACGGCAATCAGCCCCAGCATTTT.

The chain combines TRBV5-1 with TRBJ1-2; D call uncertain. The germline gives CDR1 SGHRS, CDR2 YFSETQ. The ends were cut back, 0 bases at V and 3 bases at J, with 15 bases in the middle. The CDR3 runs 16 residues. DNA for the CDR3: TGCGCCAGCAGCTTGGCCACCGCCGCCACGTACTATGGCTACACCTTC. Its protein is CASSLATAATYYGYTF.

This clonotype was seen ten or more times. This rearrangement joins TRBV20-1 to TRBJ2-5, with 8 bases identical to TRBD1. The CDR3 totals 13 residues. V lost 5 bases and J lost 1; bases outside the gene matches: 3. Germline assignment: CDR1 DFQATT and CDR2 SNEGSKA (reference sequence). The CDR3 loop reads CSAGGQVQETQYF. In nucleotides, the CDR3 is TGCAGTGCTGGGGGACAGGTCCAAGAGACCCAGTACTTC.

This clonotype showed up just a few times. This chain joins TRBV5-1 and TRBJ2-5; 7 bases fit TRBD1. Trimming removed 7 bases from V and 5 bases from J; junction bases left unmatched: 17. CDR1 is SGHRS and CDR2 is YFSETQ in the germline V gene. The CDR3 extends over 16 amino acids. For the CDR3, the DNA is TGCGCCAGCGGGGGCGAGGTGCCAGGGGGTGAGGAGACCCAGTACTTC. Protein: CASGGEVPGGEETQYF.

Remarks on this clonotype: The junction and the germline gene differ at one end; a read error may be behind it. The chain uses TRBV6-2 or TRBV6-3 and TRBJ2-5; D remains unclear. This CDR3 is 10 amino acids long. The germline V gene has CDR1 MNHEY and CDR2 SVGEGT. The CDR3 DNA reads as TGTGCCAGCCGGCCGGCCCCCCATTCCTTC. Protein: CASRPAPHSF.

This clonotype was seen at least ten times. The chain recombines TRBV5-1 with TRBJ2-3; D is possibly TRBD2 (6 bases). V was clipped by 4 bases and J by 2 bases, with 11 bases between them. CDR1 is SGHRS, CDR2 YFSETQ, per germline. The CDR3 consists of 14 residues. The CDR3 nucleotides are TGCGCCAGCAGCCCCGGGACTGCCACAGATACGCAGTATTTT. This encodes CASSPGTATDTQYF.

V gene TRBV7-3 combines with J gene TRBJ1-1, with a possible D match to TRBD1 (5 bases). Trimming shortened V by 4 bases and J by 2 bases, and 20 bases separated the two germline ends. The CDR3 loop spans 17 amino acids. Germline lookup yields CDR1 SGHTA and CDR2 FQGTGA. CDR3 in DNA: TGTGCCAGCAGCTCTCAGGGAGGCGGGGCGGGAAACACTGAAGCTTTCTTT. Translation gives CASSSQGGGAGNTEAFF.

This clonotype was recorded at least ten times. This chain links TRBV12-3 or TRBV12-4 with TRBJ2-1, with D possibly being TRBD1 or TRBD2 (6 bases each). The V end was cut by 5 bases, the J end by 6 bases, with 17 bases between. This CDR3 spans 15 amino acids. The CDR3 protein is CASSPYGGGANEQFF. DNA of the CDR3: TGTGCCAGCAGTCCCTACGGAGGGGGTGCCAATGAGCAGTTCTTC.

The rearrangement uses TRBV27 and TRBJ2-5; 13 bases agree with TRBD2. CDR3 length: 16 residues. CDR1 is MNHEY, CDR2 SMNVEV, per germline (reference sequence). V was pared by 5 bases and J by 3 bases, with 6 bases of the junction left unmatched. In DNA, the CDR3 is TGTGCCAGCAGTCCGCGGACTAGCGGGGGTAAAGAGACCCAGTACTTC. Translated, it gives CASSPRTSGGKETQYF.

The V gene is TRBV29-1, the J gene TRBJ2-3; D gene unclear. The CDR3 is 14 amino acids. Germline V gene sequence: CDR1 SQVTM, CDR2 ANQGSEA. V lost 4 bases and J 2 bases, leaving 13 bases between the germline ends. CDR3 DNA: TGCAGCGTTGGCGCACAGCTAGTCACAGATACGCAGTATTTT. Protein: CSVGAQLVTDTQYF.

In DNA, the CDR3 is TGTGCCAGCAGCCACGGGACAGGGTGGGACGAGCAGTACGTC. Its translation: CASSHGTGWDEQYV. This chain connects TRBV11-2 to TRBJ2-7, with 9 bases aligning to TRBD1. Unmatched junction bases numbered 7, after V lost 5 bases and J lost 5 bases. Germline values: CDR1 SGHAT, CDR2 FQNNGV. The CDR3 sequence is 14 residues long.

This chain connects TRBV20-1 to TRBJ1-2, with D unclear. CDR1 and CDR2 (germline): DFQATT, SNEGSKA (reference sequence). Trimming took 3 bases from V and 6 from J, leaving 11 bases between them. The CDR3 is 12 amino acids. For the CDR3, the DNA is TGCAGTGCTAGTGTAGGGTTACATGGCTACACCTTC. Its translation is CSASVGLHGYTF.

This clonotype has at least ten counts. V is TRBV5-1 and J is TRBJ2-2; 7 bases are shared with TRBD1. CDR3 length: 14 residues. Trimming at V came to 4 bases and at J to 6 bases, leaving 6 bases not matched to a gene. The germline V gene has CDR1 SGHRS and CDR2 YFSETQ. DNA of the CDR3: TGCGCCAGCAGCCCTTCGACAGGGCCCGGGGAGCTGTTTTTT. It encodes CASSPSTGPGELFF.

The rearrangement links TRBV5-1 to TRBJ2-1, with 12 bases identical to TRBD1. Germline V gives CDR1 SGHRS, CDR2 YFSETQ. Trimming removed 4 bases from V and 6 bases from J; junction bases left unmatched: 5. The CDR3 has 15 residues. The CDR3 sequence: CASSDGTGGSNEQFF. For the CDR3, the DNA is TGCGCCAGCAGCGATGGGACAGGGGGCTCCAATGAGCAGTTCTTC.

The sample holds a few counts of this clonotype. V is TRBV4-2 and J is TRBJ2-3, with 11 bases lining up with TRBD2. Germline CDR1 and CDR2: LGHNA and YNFKEQ. CDR3 length: 19 amino acids. J lost 6 bases, V lost 0 bases, and 14 bases had no gene match. The CDR3 nucleotides read TGTGCCAGCAGCCAAGATCTAAGTGTGTCTAGCGGGAGGTCGGATACGCAGTATTTT. Translated: CASSQDLSVSSGRSDTQYF.

This clonotype appeared many times. The chain recombines TRBV27 with TRBJ2-5; D is uncertain. The ends were cut back, 6 bases at V and 2 bases at J, with 10 bases in the middle. This CDR3 is 13 amino acids long. Germline V gene data show CDR1 as MNHEY and CDR2 as SMNVEV (reference sequence). The CDR3 here is CASSKRVQETQYF. As DNA, the CDR3 is TGTGCCAGCAGCAAACGGGTTCAAGAGACCCAGTACTTC.

This clonotype has just a few counts. The chain uses TRBV7-8 and TRBJ2-3; TRBD2 aligns across 10 bases. CDR3 size: 20 residues. CDR1 is SGHVS and CDR2 is FQNEAQ in the germline V gene. Trimming cost V 5 bases and J 0 bases; bases outside gene matches: 17. This CDR3 reads CASSPSRTGRLAGSTDTQYF. The DNA of the CDR3 is TGTGCCAGCAGCCCTAGCCGGACGGGGCGACTAGCGGGTAGCACAGATACGCAGTATTTT.

Regarding this clonotype: One end of the junction does not line up with germline, which may come from a read error. J is TRBJ2-1 and V is TRBV20-1; 10 bases are a match to TRBD1. This CDR3 has 22 residues. CDR1 is DFQATT, CDR2 SNEGSKA, per germline (reference sequence). Here the CDR3 reads CCARVHLRPGQGSQQRYNEQFF. The CDR3 DNA follows: TGCTGTGCTAGAGTCCACCTGCGGCCGGGACAGGGGTCACAACAACGCTACAATGAGCAGTTCTTC.

This clonotype showed up just a few times. The V gene is TRBV5-1, the J gene TRBJ1-2; D remains ambiguous. Trimming removed 4 bases at V and 6 bases at J, with 19 bases between. Germline V lookup: CDR1 SGHRS, CDR2 YFSETQ. The CDR3 covers 15 residues. CDR3 sequence: CASSPRAGTRDGYTF. The CDR3 region has the DNA TGCGCCAGCAGCCCGAGGGCCGGAACTAGGGATGGCTACACCTTC.

This clonotype appeared many times. The chain carries TRBV7-2 and TRBJ1-2, with TRBD1 identical over 8 bases. Trimming took 2 bases from V and 4 from J; bases not matched to a gene: 6. CDR3 length: 15 residues. Germline V CDR1 and CDR2: SGHTA, FQGNSA. The CDR3 is CASSLQGAYSYGYTF. Here the CDR3 DNA reads TGTGCCAGCAGCTTACAGGGGGCGTATAGCTATGGCTACACCTTC. Supplemented by reference TRBV7-2 and TRBJ1-2, the full variable domain reads GAGVSQSPSNKVTEKGKDVELRCDPISGHTALYWYRQSLGQGLEFLIYFQGNSAPDKSGLPSDRFSAERTGGSVSTLTIQRTQQEDSAVYLCASSLQGAYSYGYTFGSGTRLTVV.

The sample holds many counts of this clonotype. This chain links TRBV20-1 with TRBJ1-4; D uncertain. Trimming removed 6 bases from V and 8 bases from J, with 16 bases in between. Looked up from germline, CDR1 is DFQATT and CDR2 is SNEGSKA (reference sequence). The CDR3 contains 13 residues. As DNA, the CDR3 is TGCAGTGCCCCTCGACCGGGGAGCGAAAAACTGTTTTTT. It is translated as CSAPRPGSEKLFF.

There are a few counts of this clonotype. This rearrangement joins TRBV7-9 to TRBJ2-7; D remains ambiguous. The germline V and J ends were trimmed by 4 bases and 1 base, with 8 bases remaining between them. CDR3 length: 13 residues. The germline CDR1 and CDR2 sequences are SEHNR and FQNEAQ (reference sequence). The CDR3 reads CASSSPGSYEQYV. CDR3 bases: TGTGCCAGCAGCTCACCAGGTTCCTACGAGCAGTACGTC.

In this sample, this clonotype turned up a few times. The CDR3 spells CAFHRGVGTEAFF. As DNA, the CDR3 is TGTGCCTTCCACAGGGGTGTGGGCACTGAAGCTTTCTTT. The chain has TRBV30 and TRBJ1-1; 7 positions match TRBD1. CDR1 GTSNPN and CDR2 SVGIG come from the germline V gene (reference sequence). The CDR3 covers 13 residues. V lost 7 bases, J lost 4 bases, and 9 bases stayed unmatched.

A few counts support this clonotype. V gene TRBV28 combines with J gene TRBJ2-7; D is possibly TRBD1 (6 bases). The germline gives CDR1 MDHEN, CDR2 SYDVKM. V shed 6 bases and J shed 8 bases, with 17 bases lying between them. The CDR3 extends over 13 amino acids. This CDR3 is CASSGVGGGQQYF. Written as DNA, the CDR3 is TGTGCCAGCAGCGGGGTTGGGGGCGGTCAGCAGTACTTC.

This rearrangement joins TRBV6-5 to TRBJ2-2; weak D call: TRBD2 (6 bases). Per the germline V gene, CDR1 is MNHEY and CDR2 is SVGAGI. V was cut by 0 bases and J by 1 base, with 12 bases left in between. The CDR3 length is 17 residues. The CDR3 is CASSYSTSIGNTGELFF. Written as DNA, the CDR3 is TGTGCCAGCAGTTACTCGACTAGTATAGGGAACACCGGGGAGCTGTTTTTT.

This clonotype has a handful of counts. Here the CDR3 DNA reads TGTGCCAGCAGCTTAGGCGGGTTTTTCAATGAGCAGTTCTTC. It is translated as CASSLGGFFNEQFF. The chain is built from TRBV7-9 and TRBJ2-1, with D possibly matching TRBD2 (5 bases). CDR3 length equals 14 residues. Germline V CDR1 and CDR2: SEHNR, FQNEAQ (reference sequence). V lost 1 base and J 6 bases, leaving 10 bases between the germline ends.

In this sample, this clonotype turned up a few times. The chain links TRBV29-1 to TRBJ1-2, with no clear D. This CDR3 comprises 13 residues. CDR1 and CDR2 (germline): SQVTM, ANQGSEA. With 1 base removed from V and 6 bases from J, the gap between germline ends came to 12 bases. This CDR3 is CSVEVRGVNGYTF. The DNA of the CDR3 is TGCAGCGTTGAAGTACGTGGGGTGAATGGCTACACCTTC.

This clonotype has at least ten counts. The chain carries TRBV20-1 and TRBJ2-5; D is uncertain. V was clipped by 6 bases and J by 5 bases, with 13 bases between them. The CDR3 covers 12 residues. Germline V gene lookup returns CDR1 DFQATT and CDR2 SNEGSKA (reference sequence). The CDR3 sequence is CSAPDGGETQYF. The CDR3 bases are TGCAGTGCGCCGGACGGTGGGGAGACCCAGTACTTC.

This clonotype has a handful of counts. The rearrangement joins TRBV2 to TRBJ2-3; 8 bases are a match to TRBD2. CDR3 size: 15 residues. Germline-derived CDR1 and CDR2 are SNHLY and FYNNEI. The V gene end was trimmed by 1 base and the J gene end by 6 bases; junction bases not matched to a gene: 6. CDR3: CASSEVGLGDDTQYF. Here the CDR3 DNA reads TGTGCCAGCAGTGAAGTGGGACTAGGGGACGATACGCAGTATTTT.

The V gene is TRBV11-3, the J gene TRBJ2-5; TRBD1 matches at 7 bases. CDR3 length: 13 residues. Losses at the gene ends were 8 bases for V and 1 base for J; bases not matched to a gene: 4. Germline lookup yields CDR1 SGHNT and CDR2 YENEEA. This CDR3 reads CASCRGTQETQYF. CDR3 bases: TGTGCCAGCTGCAGGGGGACCCAAGAGACCCAGTACTTC.